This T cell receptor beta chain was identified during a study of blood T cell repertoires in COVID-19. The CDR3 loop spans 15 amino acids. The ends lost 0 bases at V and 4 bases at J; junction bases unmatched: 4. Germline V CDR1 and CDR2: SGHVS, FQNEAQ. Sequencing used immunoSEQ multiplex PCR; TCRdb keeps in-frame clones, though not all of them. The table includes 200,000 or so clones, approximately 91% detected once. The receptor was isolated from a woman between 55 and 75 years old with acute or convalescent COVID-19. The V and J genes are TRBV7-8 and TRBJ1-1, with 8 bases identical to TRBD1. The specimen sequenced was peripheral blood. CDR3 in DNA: TGTGCCAGCAGCTTAGCAGGACAGGGTGGCACTGAAGCTTTCTTT. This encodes CASSLAGQGGTEAFF.